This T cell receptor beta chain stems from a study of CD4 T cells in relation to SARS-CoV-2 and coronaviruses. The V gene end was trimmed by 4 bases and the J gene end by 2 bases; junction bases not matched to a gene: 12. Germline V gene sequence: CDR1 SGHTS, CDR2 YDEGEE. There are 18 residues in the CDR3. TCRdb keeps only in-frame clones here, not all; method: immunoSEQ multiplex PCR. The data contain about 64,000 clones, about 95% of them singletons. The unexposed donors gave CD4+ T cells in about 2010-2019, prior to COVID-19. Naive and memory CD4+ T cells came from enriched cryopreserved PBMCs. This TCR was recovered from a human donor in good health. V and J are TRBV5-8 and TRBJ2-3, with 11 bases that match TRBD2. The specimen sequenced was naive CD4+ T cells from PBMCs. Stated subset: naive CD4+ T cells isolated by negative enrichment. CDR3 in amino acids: CASSHHKTSGDITDTQYF. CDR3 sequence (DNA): TGTGCCAGCAGCCATCACAAGACTAGCGGGGATATCACAGATACGCAGTATTTT.